This T cell receptor beta chain was documented in a study of blood T cell repertoires in COVID-19 (dated by TCRdb to the early 2020s). For the study in its entirety: Samples covering the acute and convalescent phases of COVID-19 were provided by collaborators in the United States, Italy and Spain. The prospective study material was composed of cDNA or gDNA derived from T cells, B-cell-depleted T cells, or PBMCs. Deeply sampled blood TCRbeta repertoires from subjects exposed to, actively infected with, or recovered from COVID-19 were included in the dataset. Samples came from the ongoing ImmuneRACE study (first 160 participants) plus 1,254 subjects from 6 global collaborators. The repertoires were released in a freely available public database meant as a resource for research on the immune response to SARS-CoV-2. The sample metadata nearly always contained a de-identified subject ID, COVID-19 status, age in years and sex. Where HLA class I and class II types were available, the types were taken from metadata supplied by the sample provider, not from assay-based typing. What the work shows at the level of the full study, not this receptor alone: The amount of clinical and demographic metadata varied by source and participant and was provided uncurated.

The immunoSEQ Assay, a bias-controlled multiplex PCR, was used to amplify TCRbeta CDR3 regions from genomic DNA. Concerning the study's data processing: The number of nucleated cells in each sample was estimated by amplification of reference gene primers within the assay. Sequence reads were collapsed and filtered to measure the absolute abundance of every unique TCRbeta CDR3 rearrangement. Productive Simpson clonality was computed per sample as the square root of Simpson's diversity index over productive rearrangements. As stored in TCRdb, this immuneACCESS dataset retains in-frame rearrangements with V and J assigned. A fraction of the clones does not appear; measured against another copy, unresolved V genes explain less than half of the discrepancy, and the remainder lacks a known reason. V and J calls and clone size follow that table, whereas D and trimming were derived from the DNA. Across this sample there are fewer than 80,000 clones, with 89% seen only once. The ten largest clones take up 4.9% of the sample.

Whole blood was collected in K2EDTA tubes by collaborating institutions according to the institutions' own protocols. Collaborator samples were shipped for TCRbeta analysis as frozen whole blood, isolated PBMCs, or DNA extracted from either sample type. On this clone itself: Its cognate antigen has yet to be identified. Qualities for individual bases were not recorded, and no much larger clone is one base off.

For CDR1 and CDR2, the germline V gene lists SGHAT and FQNNGV. Cut back by 4 bases and 6 bases, the V and J ends lie 15 bases apart. CDR3 length: 14 amino acids, cysteine to phenylalanine. Solely the CDR3 DNA is kept, with 42 bases framed from the first base. The source is a woman between 45 and 60 years old with active COVID-19. The V gene is TRBV11-2 and the J gene is TRBJ1-1, with no D gene named confidently. The sample taken for sequencing was peripheral blood. CDR3 protein: CASSSKEILAEAFF. At the DNA level, the sequence is TGTGCCAGCAGCTCAAAAGAAATCCTAGCTGAAGCTTTCTTT.